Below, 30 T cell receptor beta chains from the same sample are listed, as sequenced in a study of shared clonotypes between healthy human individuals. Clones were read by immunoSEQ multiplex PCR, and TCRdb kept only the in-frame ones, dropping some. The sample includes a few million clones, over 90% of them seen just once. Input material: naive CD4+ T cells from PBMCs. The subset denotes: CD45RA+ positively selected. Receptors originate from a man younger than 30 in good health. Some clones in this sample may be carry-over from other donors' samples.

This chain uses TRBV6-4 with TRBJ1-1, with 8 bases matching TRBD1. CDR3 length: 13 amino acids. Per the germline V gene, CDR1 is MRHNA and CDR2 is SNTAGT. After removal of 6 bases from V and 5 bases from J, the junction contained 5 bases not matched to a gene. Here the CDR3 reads CASSGTGGTEAFF. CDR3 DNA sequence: TGTGCCAGCAGCGGGACAGGTGGGACTGAAGCTTTCTTT.

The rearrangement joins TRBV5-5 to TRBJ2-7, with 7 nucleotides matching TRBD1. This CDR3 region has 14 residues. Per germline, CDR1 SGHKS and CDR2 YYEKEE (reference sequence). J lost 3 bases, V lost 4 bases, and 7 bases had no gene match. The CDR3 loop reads CASSPRDSHYEQYF. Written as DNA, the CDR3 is TGTGCCAGCAGCCCCCGGGACAGCCACTACGAGCAGTACTTC. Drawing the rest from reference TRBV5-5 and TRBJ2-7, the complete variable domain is DAGVTQSPTHLIKTRGQQVTLRCSPISGHKSVSWYQQVLGQGPQFIFQYYEKEERGRGNFPDRFSARQFPNYSSELNVNALLLGDSALYLCASSPRDSHYEQYFGPGTRLTVT.

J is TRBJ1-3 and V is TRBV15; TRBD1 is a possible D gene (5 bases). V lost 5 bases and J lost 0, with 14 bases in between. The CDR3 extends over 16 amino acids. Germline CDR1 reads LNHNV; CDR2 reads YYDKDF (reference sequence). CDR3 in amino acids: CATSGPGTHSGNTIYF. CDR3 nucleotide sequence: TGTGCCACCAGCGGCCCCGGGACTCACTCTGGAAACACCATATATTTT.

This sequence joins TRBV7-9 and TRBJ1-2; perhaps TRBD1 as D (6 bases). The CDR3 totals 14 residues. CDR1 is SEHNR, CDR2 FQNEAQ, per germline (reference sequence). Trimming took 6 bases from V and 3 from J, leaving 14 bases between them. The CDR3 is CASSPRTVYYGYTF. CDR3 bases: TGTGCCAGCAGTCCTAGGACAGTTTACTATGGCTACACCTTC. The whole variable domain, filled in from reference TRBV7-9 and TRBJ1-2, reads DTGVSQNPRHKITKRGQNVTFRCDPISEHNRLYWYRQTLGQGPEFLTYFQNEAQLEKSRLLSDRFSAERPKGSFSTLEIQRTEQGDSAMYLCASSPRTVYYGYTFGSGTRLTVV.

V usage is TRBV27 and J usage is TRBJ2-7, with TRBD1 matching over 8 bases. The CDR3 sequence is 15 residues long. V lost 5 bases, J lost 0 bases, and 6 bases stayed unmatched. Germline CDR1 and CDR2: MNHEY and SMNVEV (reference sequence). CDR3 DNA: TGTGCCAGCAGTCCTACAGGGACAGGCTCCTACGAGCAGTACTTC. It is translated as CASSPTGTGSYEQYF.

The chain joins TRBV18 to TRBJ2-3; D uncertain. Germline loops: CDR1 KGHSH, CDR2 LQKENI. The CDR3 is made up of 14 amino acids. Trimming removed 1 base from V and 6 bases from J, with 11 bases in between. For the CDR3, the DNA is TGTGCCAGCTCACCACTCGCGTCTGGGGATACGCAGTATTTT. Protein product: CASSPLASGDTQYF.

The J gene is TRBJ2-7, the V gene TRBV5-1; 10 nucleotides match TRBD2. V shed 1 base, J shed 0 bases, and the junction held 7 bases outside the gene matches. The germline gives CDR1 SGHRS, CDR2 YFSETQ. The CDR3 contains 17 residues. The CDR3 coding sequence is TGCGCCAGCAGCTTGCATAGCGGGAGGTCCCGCTCCTACGAGCAGTACTTC. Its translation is CASSLHSGRSRSYEQYF.

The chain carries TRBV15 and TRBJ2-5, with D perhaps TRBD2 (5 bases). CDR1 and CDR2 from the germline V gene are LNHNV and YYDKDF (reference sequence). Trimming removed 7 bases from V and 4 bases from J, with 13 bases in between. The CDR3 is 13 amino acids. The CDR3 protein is CATMAGIGETQYF. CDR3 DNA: TGTGCCACCATGGCGGGTATCGGAGAGACCCAGTACTTC.

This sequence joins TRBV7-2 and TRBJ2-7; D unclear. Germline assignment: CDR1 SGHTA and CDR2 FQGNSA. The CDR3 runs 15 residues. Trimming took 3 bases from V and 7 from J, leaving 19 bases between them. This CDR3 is CASSLRASTYEEQYF. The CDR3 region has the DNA TGTGCCAGCAGCTTGCGAGCTTCTACCTACGAGGAGCAGTACTTC.

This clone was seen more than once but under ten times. CDR3 protein: CASSLVWRSGELFF. The CDR3 DNA reads TGTGCCAGCAGCTTAGTGTGGCGGTCCGGGGAGCTGTTTTTT. The V and J genes are TRBV7-2 and TRBJ2-2; D is unclear. V lost 1 base and J lost 6, with 9 bases in between. This CDR3 has 14 residues. CDR1 SGHTA and CDR2 FQGNSA come from the germline V gene.

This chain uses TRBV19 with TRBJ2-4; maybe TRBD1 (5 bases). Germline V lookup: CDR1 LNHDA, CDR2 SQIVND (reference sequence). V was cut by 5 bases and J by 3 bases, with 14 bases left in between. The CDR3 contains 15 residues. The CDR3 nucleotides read TGTGCCAGTAGTCGCACTGGAGACAGCAAAAACATTCAGTACTTC. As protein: CASSRTGDSKNIQYF.

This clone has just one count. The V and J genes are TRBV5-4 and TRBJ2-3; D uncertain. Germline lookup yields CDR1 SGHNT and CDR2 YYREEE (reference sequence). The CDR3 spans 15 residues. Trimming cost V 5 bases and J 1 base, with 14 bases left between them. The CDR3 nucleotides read TGTGCCAGCAGGCCTGTACCCCCAGGCACAGATACGCAGTATTTT. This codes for CASRPVPPGTDTQYF.

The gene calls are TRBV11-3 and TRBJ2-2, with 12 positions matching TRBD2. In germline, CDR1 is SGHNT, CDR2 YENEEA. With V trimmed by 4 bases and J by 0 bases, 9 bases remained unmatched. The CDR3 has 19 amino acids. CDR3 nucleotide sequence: TGTGCCAGCAGCTCTACCTGGACTAGCGGGGATGCGAACACCGGGGAGCTGTTTTTT. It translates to CASSSTWTSGDANTGELFF. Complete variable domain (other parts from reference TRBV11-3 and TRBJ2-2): EAGVVQSPRYKIIEKKQPVAFWCNPISGHNTLYWYLQNLGQGPELLIRYENEEAVDDSQLPKDRFSAERLKGVDSTLKIQPAELGDSAVYLCASSSTWTSGDANTGELFFGEGSRLTVL.

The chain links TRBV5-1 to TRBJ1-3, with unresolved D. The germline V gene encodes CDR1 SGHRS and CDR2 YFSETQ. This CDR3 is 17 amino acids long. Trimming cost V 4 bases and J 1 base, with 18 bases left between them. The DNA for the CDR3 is TGCGCCAGCAGCCCTGATTGGAGTAGAAATTCTGGAAACACCATATATTTT. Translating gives CASSPDWSRNSGNTIYF.

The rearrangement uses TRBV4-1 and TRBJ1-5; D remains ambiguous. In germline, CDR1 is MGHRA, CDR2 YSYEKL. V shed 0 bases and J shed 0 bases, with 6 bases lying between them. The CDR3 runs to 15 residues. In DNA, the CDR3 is TGCGCCAGCAGCCAAGAGGGGTATAGCAATCAGCCCCAGCATTTT. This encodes CASSQEGYSNQPQHF.

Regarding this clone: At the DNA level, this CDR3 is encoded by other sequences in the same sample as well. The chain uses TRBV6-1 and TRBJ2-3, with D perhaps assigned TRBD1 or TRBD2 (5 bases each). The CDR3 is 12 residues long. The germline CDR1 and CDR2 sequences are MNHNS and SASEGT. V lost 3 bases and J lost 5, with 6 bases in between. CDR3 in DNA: TGTGCCAGCAGTGAGAGGGGAGATACGCAGTATTTT. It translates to CASSERGDTQYF.

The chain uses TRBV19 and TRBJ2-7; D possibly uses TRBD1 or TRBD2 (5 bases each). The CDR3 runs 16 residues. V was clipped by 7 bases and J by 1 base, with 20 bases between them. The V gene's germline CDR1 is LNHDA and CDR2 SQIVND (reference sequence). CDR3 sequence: CASTPSRELRSYEQYF. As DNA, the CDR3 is TGTGCCAGTACGCCTAGCAGGGAGTTGCGATCCTACGAGCAGTACTTC.

The CDR3 sequence: CASSRRDSGTDTQYF. CDR3 coding DNA: TGCGCCAGCAGCCGCCGGGACTCCGGCACAGATACGCAGTATTTT. This chain links TRBV5-1 with TRBJ2-3, with D possibly TRBD2 on 6 matching bases. Trimming left V 4 bases short and J 1 base short, with 13 bases between. In germline, CDR1 is SGHRS, CDR2 YFSETQ. The CDR3 loop spans 15 amino acids.

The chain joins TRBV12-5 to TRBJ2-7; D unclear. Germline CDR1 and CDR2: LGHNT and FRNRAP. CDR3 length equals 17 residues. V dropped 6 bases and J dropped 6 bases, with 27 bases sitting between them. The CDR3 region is CASGPTGWRFPVREQYF. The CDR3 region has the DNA TGTGCTAGTGGCCCGACGGGTTGGCGGTTTCCCGTTCGCGAGCAGTACTTC.

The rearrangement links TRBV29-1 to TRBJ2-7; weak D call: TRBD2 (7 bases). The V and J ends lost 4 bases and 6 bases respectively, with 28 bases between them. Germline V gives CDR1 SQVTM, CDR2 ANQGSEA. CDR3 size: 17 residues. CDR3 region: CSVGRGIAGGAPGEQYF. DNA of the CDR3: TGCAGCGTTGGTAGGGGGATAGCGGGCGGAGCTCCGGGCGAGCAGTACTTC.

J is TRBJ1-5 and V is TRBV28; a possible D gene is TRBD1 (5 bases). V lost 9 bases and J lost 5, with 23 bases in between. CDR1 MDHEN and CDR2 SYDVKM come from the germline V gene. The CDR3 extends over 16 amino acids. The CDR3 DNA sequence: TGTGCCAGTCCCCCGGGGAGGGGCCGACTTGATCAGCCCCAGCATTTT. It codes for CASPPGRGRLDQPQHF.

The CDR3 here is CSVVGLAGMNTDTQYF. Here the CDR3 DNA reads TGCAGCGTTGTGGGACTAGCGGGGATGAACACAGATACGCAGTATTTT. J is TRBJ2-3 and V is TRBV29-1; 13 nucleotides align to TRBD2. Unmatched junction bases numbered 6, after V lost 4 bases and J lost 2 bases. The germline V gene has CDR1 SQVTM and CDR2 ANQGSEA. The CDR3 has 16 amino acids.

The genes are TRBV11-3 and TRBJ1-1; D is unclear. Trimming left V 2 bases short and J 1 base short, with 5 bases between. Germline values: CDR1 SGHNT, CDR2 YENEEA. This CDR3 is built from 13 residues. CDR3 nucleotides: TGTGCCAGCAGCTTACTGGAGAACACTGAAGCTTTCTTT. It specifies CASSLLENTEAFF.

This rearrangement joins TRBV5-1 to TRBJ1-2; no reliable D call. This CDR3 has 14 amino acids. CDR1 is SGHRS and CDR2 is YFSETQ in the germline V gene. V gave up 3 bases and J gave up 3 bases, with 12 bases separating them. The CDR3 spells CASSWEAGHYGYTF. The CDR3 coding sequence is TGCGCCAGCAGCTGGGAGGCAGGCCACTATGGCTACACCTTC.

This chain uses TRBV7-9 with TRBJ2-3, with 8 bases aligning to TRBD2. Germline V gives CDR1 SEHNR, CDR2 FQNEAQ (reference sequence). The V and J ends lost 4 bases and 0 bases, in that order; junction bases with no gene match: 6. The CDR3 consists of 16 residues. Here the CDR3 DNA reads TGTGCCAGCAGCTCCAATGGACTAGCTAGCACAGATACGCAGTATTTT. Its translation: CASSSNGLASTDTQYF.

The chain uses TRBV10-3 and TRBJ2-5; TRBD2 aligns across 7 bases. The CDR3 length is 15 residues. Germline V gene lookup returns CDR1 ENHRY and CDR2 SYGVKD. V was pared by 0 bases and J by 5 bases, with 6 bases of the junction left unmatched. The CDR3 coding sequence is TGTGCCATCAGTGAGTCAGGCGGGAGAGGGGAGACCCAGTACTTC. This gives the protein CAISESGGRGETQYF.

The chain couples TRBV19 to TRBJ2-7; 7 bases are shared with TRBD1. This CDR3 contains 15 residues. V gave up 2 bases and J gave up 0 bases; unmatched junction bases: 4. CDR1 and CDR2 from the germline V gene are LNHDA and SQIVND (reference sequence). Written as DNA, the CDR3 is TGTGCCAGTAGTATATCCAGACAGGGCTCCTACGAGCAGTACTTC. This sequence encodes CASSISRQGSYEQYF.

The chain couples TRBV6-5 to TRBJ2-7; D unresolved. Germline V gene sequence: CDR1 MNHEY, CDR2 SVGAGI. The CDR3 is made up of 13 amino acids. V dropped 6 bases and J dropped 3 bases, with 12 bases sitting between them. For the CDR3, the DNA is TGTGCCAGCAGCCGCCAACCTAGCTACGAGCAGTACTTC. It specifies CASSRQPSYEQYF.

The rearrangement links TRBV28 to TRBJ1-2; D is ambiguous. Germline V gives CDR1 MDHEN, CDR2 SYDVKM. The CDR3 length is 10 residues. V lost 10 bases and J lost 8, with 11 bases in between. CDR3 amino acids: CATDSSGYTF. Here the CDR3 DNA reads TGTGCCACCGATTCGTCGGGCTACACCTTC.

CDR3 bases: TGCGCCAGCAGCCAAGACCGGGGACTAGCGGGAGACAATGAGCAGTTCTTC. It specifies CASSQDRGLAGDNEQFF. The gene calls are TRBV4-3 and TRBJ2-1, with 14 bases that match TRBD2. This CDR3 contains 17 residues. Germline V CDR1 and CDR2: LGHNA, YSLEER. After removal of 0 bases from V and 5 bases from J, the junction contained 3 bases not matched to a gene.